The present entry profiles one TCR beta chain with its context. The method was immunoSEQ multiplex PCR; TCRdb's version includes in-frame clones alone and lacks a portion of them. Of about 87,000 clones detected, around 86% appear once; the ten largest clones hold roughly 2.1%. This specimen belongs to a study of blood T cell repertoires in COVID-19. Study details: Samples of COVID-19 (acute and convalescent) were obtained from the United States, Italy and Spain.

The V segment lost 4 bases and the J segment 5 bases; nucleotides outside the gene matches: 7. Germline V gene sequence: CDR1 MGHRA, CDR2 YSYEKL. This CDR3 contains 16 residues. This receptor was identified in a woman in her 70s with acute or convalescent COVID-19. What was sequenced was peripheral blood. The rearrangement links TRBV4-1 to TRBJ1-4; 10 bases line up with TRBD1. The CDR3 loop reads CASSRSRTGGNEKLFF. The DNA for the CDR3 is TGCGCCAGCAGCCGATCTCGGACAGGGGGGAATGAAAAACTGTTTTTT.